This is a list of T cell receptor beta chains from one sample in a study of Ad26.COV2.S vaccination and SARS-CoV-2 variants. The table came from immunoSEQ multiplex PCR; TCRdb's copy has only in-frame clones and leaves some out. The table has around 300,000 clones, about 87% seen once. The material sequenced was peripheral blood, taken in a trial of Ad26.COV2.S vaccine versus placebo. These TCRs come from a person aged 18-60 years who received the Ad26.COV2.S COVID-19 vaccine or a placebo. CDR3s include the opening cysteine and the closing phenylalanine or tryptophan. The D gene is left open where the match is weak. Clone size is given for some rows only: seen once, a few or many times, or a class if the clone is expanded.

v_call	cdr3_length	clone_size	d_call	j_call	cdr3_nt	cdr3_aa
TRBV7-9	14	-	TRBD2	TRBJ2-7	TGTGCCAGCAGGAATACTAGCGGTTCCTACGAGCAGTACTTC	CASRNTSGSYEQYF
TRBV15	18	-	-	TRBJ2-1	TGTGCCACCAGCAGAAGAGACGGTCGGTCTAGTGGCTACAATGAGCAGTTCTTC	CATSRRDGRSSGYNEQFF
TRBV3-1/TRBV3-2	12	-	-	TRBJ2-1	TGTGCCAGCAGCCAACTAACCAATGAGCAGTTCTTC	CASSQLTNEQFF
TRBV19	17	-	TRBD1	TRBJ1-5	TGTGCCAGTAGTACTCTTCCGGGACAGGATAGCAATCAGCCCCAGCATTTT	CASSTLPGQDSNQPQHF
TRBV6-4	14	-	-	TRBJ2-3	TGTGCCAGCAGTGTGTGGGGCAGCACAGATACGCAGTATTTT	CASSVWGSTDTQYF
TRBV28	12	-	-	TRBJ2-7	TGTGCCAGCAGTTTACTAGTCTACGAGCAGTACTTC	CASSLLVYEQYF
TRBV15	13	once	-	TRBJ2-7	TGTGCCACCAGCAGAGATCTAGGTTACGAGCAGTACTTC	CATSRDLGYEQYF
TRBV7-3	16	-	TRBD1	TRBJ2-1	TGTGCCAGCAGCCGAGACGGGACAGAAGCCTACAATGAGCAGTTCTTC	CASSRDGTEAYNEQFF
TRBV27	12	-	TRBD1	TRBJ2-7	TGTGCCAGCAGTCGGACAGGGGACGAGCAGTACTTC	CASSRTGDEQYF
TRBV29-1	11	-	-	TRBJ2-3	TGCAGCGTAGGGACTCGCCATACGCAGTATTTT	CSVGTRHTQYF
TRBV7-8	15	-	TRBD2	TRBJ2-5	TGTGCCAGCAGCACCCGCGGGAGGGGCGGGGAGACCCAGTACTTC	CASSTRGRGGETQYF
TRBV28	11	-	TRBD1	TRBJ1-2	TGTGCCAGCGGACAGGTCTATGGCTACACCTTC	CASGQVYGYTF
TRBV29-1	12	-	-	TRBJ1-5	TGCAGCGTTGGATATAGCAATCAGCCCCAGCATTTT	CSVGYSNQPQHF
TRBV7-3	13	-	-	TRBJ2-7	TGTGCCAGCAGCTTACCCCCGGCCTACGAGCAGTACTTC	CASSLPPAYEQYF
TRBV19	14	-	TRBD2	TRBJ2-7	TGTGCCAGTAGTATTGGGGGGGGCTCCTACGAGCAGTACTTC	CASSIGGGSYEQYF
TRBV7-2	12	-	-	TRBJ1-2	TGTGCCAGCAGCTTAACGATACCAGGGGCCATCTTC	CASSLTIPGAIF
TRBV14	17	-	TRBD2	TRBJ2-3	TGTGCCAGCAGCCAAGAGTTGATAGCGGGGACCACAGATACGCAGTATTTT	CASSQELIAGTTDTQYF
TRBV28	13	-	-	TRBJ1-1	TGTGCCAGCAGCCCGACAGCGAACACTGAAGCTTTCTTT	CASSPTANTEAFF
TRBV6-2/TRBV6-3	16	-	TRBD1	TRBJ1-6	TGTGCCAGCAGTTACTCGATCGGACAGGGAAATTCACCCCTCCACTTT	CASSYSIGQGNSPLHF
TRBV7-3	14	-	-	TRBJ2-1	TGTGCCAGCAGCTTGGGACGGCTGTACAATGAGCAGTTCTTC	CASSLGRLYNEQFF
TRBV9	16	-	-	TRBJ1-1	TGTGCCAGCAGCGCCCACAGGGAGACTATGAACACTGAAGCTTTCTTT	CASSAHRETMNTEAFF
TRBV25-1	12	-	-	TRBJ1-2	TGTGCCAGCAGTGCTCCAGGGGATGGCTACACCTTC	CASSAPGDGYTF
TRBV20-1	11	-	-	TRBJ2-5	TGCAGTGCTGTGACCCGTGGGACCCAGTACTTC	CSAVTRGTQYF
TRBV4-3	16	-	-	TRBJ1-4	TGCGCCAGCAGCCAAGTGTTGGCTGCAACTAATGAAAAACTGTTTTTT	CASSQVLAATNEKLFF
TRBV5-6	14	-	-	TRBJ2-1	TGTGCCAGCAGGCCCCCCGAGTCTAGTTATGAGCAGTTCTTC	CASRPPESSYEQFF
TRBV28	14	-	-	TRBJ1-1	TGTGCCAGCAGCCGAGGGAGGGGGGACACTGAAGCTTTCTTT	CASSRGRGDTEAFF
TRBV14	18	-	TRBD1	TRBJ1-4	TGTGCCAGCAGCCCTCGTTCAGGGGGCGCTTTGTCGGTTGAAAAACTGTTTTTT	CASSPRSGGALSVEKLFF
TRBV1	17	-	-	TRBJ2-7	TGCACCAGCAGCCAAAGGATGGCGGGAGGGTCCTCCTACGAGCAGTACTTC	CTSSQRMAGGSSYEQYF
TRBV18	14	-	-	TRBJ1-4	TGTGCCAGCTCACCACTAGGGAGGAATGAAAAACTGTTTTTT	CASSPLGRNEKLFF
TRBV9	15	-	-	TRBJ2-7	TGTGCCAGCAGCGTAGGTGGGGGGCCCCAATACGAGCAGTACTTC	CASSVGGGPQYEQYF
TRBV6-6	16	-	TRBD1	TRBJ2-3	TGTGCCAGCAGTTATAGGGGGCGGGCGAACACAGATACGCAGTATTTT	CASSYRGRANTDTQYF